One and the same sample provided the 16 T cell receptor beta chains below, sequenced in a study of shared clonotypes between healthy human individuals (dated by TCRdb to 2020 to 2022). CD8 naive samples were obtained by positive selection for CCR7 among CD45RO-negative cells, yielding a CD45RA+CCR7+ population from which TemRA cells were excluded. The receptor library was made with the immunoSEQ multiplex PCR assay. This immuneACCESS table, as held by TCRdb, lists in-frame sequences with V and J called but not all clones. Of the missing ones, under half trace to an unresolved V gene in checked studies; the others have no known cause. The sample table shows about 2 million clones, and approximately 95% are seen once. Together, the top ten hold roughly 1.2% of the sample. The sample consisted of naive CD8+ T cells sorted from blood. Sample cell subset or site, as interpreted from the label and publication: CD45RA+CCR7+. The source of these receptors is a man between 18 and 29 years old in good health.

The chain links TRBV27 to TRBJ2-7; TRBD1 agrees at 8 bases. V dropped 6 bases and J dropped 0; count of bases not matched to a gene: 4. This CDR3 is 14 amino acids long. Germline lookup yields CDR1 MNHEY and CDR2 SMNVEV (reference sequence). The DNA of the CDR3 is TGTGCCAGCAGCAGGGACAGGCTCTCCTACGAGCAGTACTTC. Translated, it gives CASSRDRLSYEQYF.

The chain is built from TRBV6-1 and TRBJ1-5; D gene uncertain. This CDR3 has 13 amino acids. The germline gives CDR1 MNHNS, CDR2 SASEGT. The ends were cut back, 5 bases at V and 0 bases at J, with 5 bases in the middle. The CDR3 loop reads CASSYGSNQPQHF. The CDR3, as DNA: TGTGCCAGCAGTTATGGTAGCAATCAGCCCCAGCATTTT.

The chain joins TRBV5-6 to TRBJ1-2, with 8 bases matching TRBD1. The junction had 7 bases not matched to a gene; V was cut back by 2 bases and J by 4 bases. Germline V gives CDR1 SGHDT, CDR2 YYEEEE. The CDR3 loop spans 15 amino acids. CDR3 in DNA: TGTGCCAGCAGCTTTCAGGGGGCACCTACCTATGGCTACACCTTC. Translated: CASSFQGAPTYGYTF.

As to this clone: At the DNA level, this CDR3 is encoded by other sequences in the same sample as well. The V and J genes are TRBV4-2 and TRBJ2-7; no definite D call. V was clipped by 1 base and J by 3 bases, with 7 bases between them. This CDR3 region has 13 residues. Germline V gene data show CDR1 as LGHNA and CDR2 as YNFKEQ. The CDR3 reads CASSQGQLYEQYF. CDR3 nucleotide sequence: TGTGCCAGCAGCCAAGGGCAGCTCTACGAGCAGTACTTC.

V gene TRBV18 combines with J gene TRBJ1-1, with 7 bases that match TRBD1. V was pared by 3 bases and J by 5 bases, with 6 bases of the junction left unmatched. This CDR3 has 14 residues. Germline V gene sequence: CDR1 KGHSH, CDR2 LQKENI. The CDR3 reads CASSPDRWGTEAFF. As DNA, the CDR3 is TGTGCCAGCTCACCGGACAGGTGGGGGACTGAAGCTTTCTTT.

The chain joins TRBV10-1 to TRBJ2-5; 8 bases are shared with TRBD1. The length of the CDR3 is 14 residues. Trimming took 3 bases from V and 5 from J; bases not matched to a gene: 5. Germline values: CDR1 WNHNN, CDR2 SYGVQD (reference sequence). The CDR3 here is CASSDQGAVETQYF. The CDR3 DNA reads as TGCGCCAGCAGTGACCAGGGGGCGGTGGAGACCCAGTACTTC.

V gene TRBV19 combines with J gene TRBJ1-5, with D possibly TRBD1 on 6 matching bases. The CDR3 contains 14 residues. The germline CDR1 and CDR2 sequences are LNHDA and SQIVND (reference sequence). V shed 3 bases and J shed 5 bases, with 11 bases lying between them. CDR3 nucleotide sequence: TGTGCCAGTAGTATTCGGGACACATATCAGCCCCAGCATTTT. The encoded protein is CASSIRDTYQPQHF.

This chain uses TRBV4-1 with TRBJ2-1; D may be TRBD1 (6 bases). The germline CDR1 and CDR2 sequences are MGHRA and YSYEKL. The CDR3 has 17 amino acids. Deletions cut 0 bases from V and 12 bases from J, with 24 bases between. The CDR3 sequence: CASSQDPTGLLPFGQFF. The DNA of the CDR3 is TGCGCCAGCAGCCAAGATCCGACAGGCCTGTTGCCGTTCGGGCAGTTCTTC.

Worth noting for this clone: Other DNA sequences from this sample encode an identical CDR3 as well. The chain is built from TRBV27 and TRBJ2-7; D remains unclear. The CDR3 sequence is 12 residues long. Trimming stripped 5 bases from V and 0 bases from J, with 5 bases between. CDR1 is MNHEY, CDR2 SMNVEV, per germline (reference sequence). CDR3 sequence (DNA): TGTGCCAGCAGTAAAAACTCCTACGAGCAGTACTTC. Its protein is CASSKNSYEQYF.

This chain uses TRBV2 with TRBJ1-1; maybe TRBD1 (5 bases). This CDR3 contains 18 residues. CDR1 is SNHLY and CDR2 is FYNNEI in the germline V gene. V was clipped by 4 bases and J by 4 bases, with 25 bases between them. The CDR3 region is CASSAPSGTGLLSTEAFF. CDR3 bases: TGTGCCAGCAGTGCCCCCTCCGGGACCGGCCTTCTAAGCACTGAAGCTTTCTTT.

This clone was seen a single time. This chain links TRBV4-3 with TRBJ2-3; either TRBD1 or TRBD2 may supply D (6 bases each). Germline CDR1 is LGHNA and CDR2 is YSLEER. Trimming pared 4 bases from V and 4 bases from J, leaving 15 bases between. The CDR3 is 15 amino acids. CDR3 sequence: CASSRLTGAADTQYF. The CDR3 DNA reads as TGCGCCAGCAGCCGCCTCACGGGGGCGGCAGATACGCAGTATTTT.

The rearrangement uses TRBV27 and TRBJ2-7; D not certain. The CDR3 contains 13 residues. V lost 6 bases and J 2 bases, leaving 11 bases between the germline ends. Germline V gene sequence: CDR1 MNHEY, CDR2 SMNVEV (reference sequence). The CDR3 bases are TGTGCCAGCAGGGGGTGGGTTCCCTACGAGCAGTACTTC. Its translation is CASRGWVPYEQYF.

The chain is built from TRBV30 and TRBJ2-2, with 7 bases identical to TRBD2. V dropped 1 base and J dropped 10; count of bases not matched to a gene: 6. CDR3 length: 13 amino acids. Germline CDR1 reads GTSNPN; CDR2 reads SVGIG (reference sequence). CDR3 nucleotides: TGTGCCTGGAGTGCGGTGGGACTAAAGGAGCTGTTTTTT. Translation: CAWSAVGLKELFF.

The V call is TRBV7-6, the J call TRBJ2-1; TRBD2 matches at 10 bases. Germline V CDR1 and CDR2: SGHVS, FNYEAQ. This CDR3 is 17 amino acids long. V was clipped by 3 bases and J by 0 bases; unmatched bases: 5. The CDR3 region has the DNA TGTGCCAGCAGCTTCCGAAGCGGGGGGGCCTCCTACAATGAGCAGTTCTTC. It specifies CASSFRSGGASYNEQFF.

The rearrangement joins TRBV27 to TRBJ2-7; 7 bases map to TRBD1. V shed 4 bases and J 3 bases; nucleotides not matched to a gene: 9. CDR1 MNHEY and CDR2 SMNVEV come from the germline V gene (reference sequence). CDR3 length: 15 residues. CDR3 sequence: CASSWVRGQIYEQYF. The CDR3 region has the DNA TGTGCCAGCAGTTGGGTGAGGGGGCAGATCTACGAGCAGTACTTC.

Worth noting for this clone: Other DNA sequences in this sample translate to the same CDR3. The V call is TRBV9, the J call TRBJ2-7; 10 bases match TRBD1. CDR1 and CDR2 (germline): SGDLS, YYNGEE. The CDR3 has 15 amino acids. The trim removed 3 bases at V and 4 bases at J, leaving 7 bases unmatched. The CDR3 loop is CASSATGQGTYEQYF. In DNA form, the CDR3 reads TGTGCCAGCAGCGCAACGGGACAGGGGACTTACGAGCAGTACTTC. The full variable domain, in which reference TRBV9 and TRBJ2-7 provide the parts outside the CDR3, is DSGVTQTPKHLITATGQRVTLRCSPRSGDLSVYWYQQSLDQGLQFLIQYYNGEERAKGNILERFSAQQFPDLHSELNLSSLELGDSALYFCASSATGQGTYEQYFGPGTRLTVT.